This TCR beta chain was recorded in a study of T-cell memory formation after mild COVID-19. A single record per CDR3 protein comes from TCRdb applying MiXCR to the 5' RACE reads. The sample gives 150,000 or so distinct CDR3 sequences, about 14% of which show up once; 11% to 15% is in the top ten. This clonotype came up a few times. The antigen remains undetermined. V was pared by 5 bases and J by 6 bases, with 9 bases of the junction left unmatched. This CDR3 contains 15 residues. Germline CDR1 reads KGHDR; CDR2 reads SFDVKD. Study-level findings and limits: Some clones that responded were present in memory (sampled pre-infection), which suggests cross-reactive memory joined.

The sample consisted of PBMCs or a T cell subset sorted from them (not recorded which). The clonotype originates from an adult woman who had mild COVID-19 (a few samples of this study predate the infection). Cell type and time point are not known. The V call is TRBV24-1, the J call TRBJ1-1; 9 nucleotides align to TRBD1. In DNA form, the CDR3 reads TGTGCCACCAGTGGGGGGGGACAGGGAATCCCTGAAGCTTTCTTT. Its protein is CATSGGGQGIPEAFF.